The 20 T cell receptor beta chains presented below share a single source sample, sequenced in a study of blood T cell repertoires in COVID-19. Profiled with immunoSEQ multiplex PCR; TCRdb holds only in-frame clones, not every one. The sample contains under 200,000 clones, 80% of which appear only once. Input material: PBMCs or T cells enriched from blood (not recorded which). These receptors were obtained from a woman aged 55-69 years who had recovered from COVID-19.

The chain couples TRBV19 to TRBJ1-4, with D possibly matching TRBD1 (6 bases). Trimming took off 5 bases at V and 10 bases at J, with 20 bases between the two ends. CDR3 length: 15 residues. Germline CDR1 LNHDA, CDR2 SQIVND (reference sequence). CDR3 loop: CASSPAGTGSAKLFF. CDR3 in DNA: TGTGCCAGTAGTCCCGCCGGCACAGGGTCGGCAAAACTGTTTTTT.

The CDR3 bases are TGTGCCAGCAGCTTAGGACAAAAATACGAGCAGTACTTC. Residues: CASSLGQKYEQYF. The gene calls are TRBV11-2 and TRBJ2-7; D not resolved. The CDR3 has 13 amino acids. The V gene lost 1 base and the J gene lost 4 bases, with 8 bases spanning the gap. Germline values: CDR1 SGHAT, CDR2 FQNNGV.

The genes are TRBV30 and TRBJ1-2; TRBD1 matches at 9 bases. Germline trimming cut 0 bases from V and 7 bases from J; bases unmatched to any gene: 6. Germline V CDR1 and CDR2: GTSNPN, SVGIG (reference sequence). The CDR3 is 14 amino acids. The DNA for the CDR3 is TGTGCCTGGAGTGTAGGGGACAGGGCTGCTGGCTACACCTTC. This translates into CAWSVGDRAAGYTF.

As regards this clone: It is unclear where the CDR3 begins or ends on the DNA, so no DNA is shown, and the CDR3 is as TCRdb lists it. This chain uses TRBV5-1 with TRBJ2-3; the table gives TRBD1 as D, unverified against the DNA. The germline V gene has CDR1 SGHRS and CDR2 YFSETQ. Including both end residues, the CDR3 is 15 amino acids long. CDR3 protein: CASSSGQGYTDTQYF.

This clone was detected only once. CDR3 coding DNA: TGTGCCAGCAGCCCACAACAGGGGAACTTCAATCAGCCCCAGCATTTT. Residues: CASSPQQGNFNQPQHF. The V and J genes are TRBV7-8 and TRBJ1-5, with 7 bases lining up with TRBD1. V trimming: 5 bases; J trimming: 3 bases; junction bases outside the gene matches: 10. Germline V CDR1 and CDR2: SGHVS, FQNEAQ. The CDR3 is 16 residues long.

This clone came up once. The chain links TRBV4-2 to TRBJ2-1, with 9 bases aligning to TRBD2. The CDR3 is 16 amino acids. Trimming at V came to 1 base and at J to 12 bases, leaving 13 bases not matched to a gene. Germline values: CDR1 LGHNA, CDR2 YNFKEQ. CDR3 region: CASSQGGGGALRGQFF. CDR3 sequence (DNA): TGTGCCAGCAGCCAAGGTGGCGGGGGGGCCTTACGAGGGCAGTTCTTC.

The genes are TRBV7-8 and TRBJ1-4; a weak D match, TRBD1 (6 bases). The germline V gene encodes CDR1 SGHVS and CDR2 FQNEAQ. The CDR3 spans 14 residues. Trimming stripped 7 bases from V and 1 base from J, with 10 bases between. CDR3 sequence: CASTKGETNEKLFF. In DNA form, the CDR3 reads TGTGCCAGCACCAAGGGGGAAACTAATGAAAAACTGTTTTTT. Using reference TRBV7-8 and TRBJ1-4 for the parts outside the CDR3, the full variable domain is GAGVSQSPRYKVAKRGQDVALRCDPISGHVSLFWYQQALGQGPEFLTYFQNEAQLDKSGLPSDRFFAERPEGSVSTLKIQRTQQEDSAVYLCASTKGETNEKLFFGSGTQLSVL.

The CDR3 region is CSVEGSQAAITEAFF. CDR3 DNA sequence: TGCAGCGTTGAAGGATCACAGGCCGCAATCACTGAAGCTTTCTTT. The chain couples TRBV29-1 to TRBJ1-1; a possible D gene is TRBD1 (5 bases). Germline V gene lookup returns CDR1 SQVTM and CDR2 ANQGSEA. The ends were cut back, 1 base at V and 4 bases at J, with 16 bases in the middle. The CDR3 is 15 residues long.

The rearrangement joins TRBV4-1 to TRBJ2-1; D gene uncertain. Looked up from germline, CDR1 is MGHRA and CDR2 is YSYEKL. This CDR3 is 15 amino acids long. Between the trimmed V and J ends, which lost 3 bases and 0 bases, there was a span of 9 bases. The CDR3 DNA reads TGCGCCAGCAGCCAGGGTGCTAGCTCCTACAATGAGCAGTTCTTC. Its translation: CASSQGASSYNEQFF.

The CDR3 DNA is TGTGCCAGCAGCCAAGTGGGACAGGCCCCTGAGGGTGGCTACACCTTC. This codes for CASSQVGQAPEGGYTF. The chain combines TRBV4-2 with TRBJ1-2, with 8 bases aligning to TRBD1. This CDR3 spans 16 amino acids. With 1 base clipped from V and 7 bases from J, the junction kept 11 bases outside the gene matches. Germline V gene data show CDR1 as LGHNA and CDR2 as YNFKEQ.

The chain has TRBV29-1 and TRBJ2-5; 12 bases fit TRBD2. V lost 0 bases and J lost 2; bases outside the gene matches: 4. Germline values: CDR1 SQVTM, CDR2 ANQGSEA. This CDR3 contains 16 residues. DNA of the CDR3: TGCAGCGTTGAAGATCGTGGACTAGCGGGGCAAGAGACCCAGTACTTC. Encoded protein: CSVEDRGLAGQETQYF.

The chain is built from TRBV7-9 and TRBJ2-1; no clear D gene. The CDR3 is made up of 16 amino acids. Trimming cost V 5 bases and J 7 bases, with 21 bases left between them. The germline CDR1 and CDR2 sequences are SEHNR and FQNEAQ (reference sequence). In nucleotides, the CDR3 is TGTGCCAGCAGCACTCAGGTAACCGGAAGGCAGAATGAGCAGTTCTTC. Its translation: CASSTQVTGRQNEQFF.

The V and J genes are TRBV30 and TRBJ2-1; tentatively, D is TRBD2 (6 bases). The CDR3 runs 14 residues. The germline V gene encodes CDR1 GTSNPN and CDR2 SVGIG (reference sequence). Trimming cost V 0 bases and J 6 bases, with 12 bases left between them. The CDR3 DNA follows: TGTGCCTGGAGTGTAGCAGGAGGGCTCAATGAGCAGTTCTTC. Translation gives CAWSVAGGLNEQFF.

The rearrangement joins TRBV5-1 to TRBJ2-6; D might be TRBD1 (5 bases). The CDR3 covers 16 residues. Deletions cut 4 bases from V and 2 bases from J, with 13 bases between. Germline CDR1 is SGHRS and CDR2 is YFSETQ. The CDR3 loop is CASSPSSGTGANVLTF. The CDR3 DNA follows: TGCGCCAGCAGCCCCTCGTCAGGGACTGGGGCCAACGTCCTGACTTTC.

This rearrangement joins TRBV19 to TRBJ1-2; possibly TRBD1 for D (5 bases). The length of the CDR3 is 13 residues. Germline CDR1 LNHDA, CDR2 SQIVND (reference sequence). V lost 1 base and J lost 8, with 11 bases in between. CDR3 region: CASSIGRVEGYTF. CDR3 in DNA: TGTGCCAGTAGTATAGGCAGGGTGGAAGGCTACACCTTC.

V and J are TRBV5-1 and TRBJ2-2; 11 positions agree with TRBD2. Germline V gene lookup returns CDR1 SGHRS and CDR2 YFSETQ. The V and J ends lost 4 bases and 0 bases, in that order; junction bases with no gene match: 2. CDR3 length: 16 amino acids. The CDR3 spells CASSLTSGANTGELFF. The CDR3 DNA is TGCGCCAGCAGCCTGACTAGCGGGGCGAACACCGGGGAGCTGTTTTTT. Full variable domain (rest looked up from reference TRBV5-1 and TRBJ2-2): KAGVTQTPRYLIKTRGQQVTLSCSPISGHRSVSWYQQTPGQGLQFLFEYFSETQRNKGNFPGRFSGRQFSNSRSEMNVSTLELGDSALYLCASSLTSGANTGELFFGEGSRLTVL.

The rearrangement joins TRBV5-1 to TRBJ2-7, with 7 nucleotides matching TRBD1. The ends lost 4 bases at V and 1 base at J; junction bases unmatched: 8. CDR1 and CDR2 from the germline V gene are SGHRS and YFSETQ. This CDR3 region has 15 residues. The chain's CDR3 is CASSQTRQGSYEQYF. The CDR3 DNA reads as TGCGCCAGCAGCCAAACTCGACAGGGTTCCTACGAGCAGTACTTC.

V gene TRBV6-2 or TRBV6-3 combines with J gene TRBJ2-3; 11 nucleotides agree with TRBD2. Germline V lookup: CDR1 MNHEY, CDR2 SVGEGT. This CDR3 spans 17 amino acids. The trim removed 6 bases at V and 0 bases at J, leaving 8 bases unmatched. CDR3 residues: CASSPSRLAGSTDTQYF. DNA of the CDR3: TGTGCCAGCAGCCCCAGCCGACTAGCGGGGAGCACAGATACGCAGTATTTT.

This chain joins TRBV2 and TRBJ1-2; 9 bases agree with TRBD1. V was clipped by 3 bases and J by 8 bases; unmatched bases: 7. The CDR3 runs 14 residues. In germline, CDR1 is SNHLY, CDR2 FYNNEI. CDR3 amino acids: CASSEGDRVWGYTF. The CDR3 coding sequence is TGTGCCAGCAGTGAGGGGGACAGGGTGTGGGGCTACACCTTC. The variable domain in full, completed from reference TRBV2 and TRBJ1-2, reads EPEVTQTPSHQVTQMGQEVILRCVPISNHLYFYWYRQILGQKVEFLVSFYNNEISEKSEIFDDQFSVERPDGSNFTLKIRSTKLEDSAMYFCASSEGDRVWGYTFGSGTRLTVV.

V gene TRBV11-2 combines with J gene TRBJ1-5; D remains ambiguous. The CDR3 has 13 residues. CDR1 is SGHAT, CDR2 FQNNGV, per germline. Trimming took 3 bases from V and 1 from J, leaving 4 bases between them. The CDR3 reads CASSFQSNQPQHF. In DNA, the CDR3 is TGTGCCAGCAGCTTCCAGAGCAATCAGCCCCAGCATTTT.